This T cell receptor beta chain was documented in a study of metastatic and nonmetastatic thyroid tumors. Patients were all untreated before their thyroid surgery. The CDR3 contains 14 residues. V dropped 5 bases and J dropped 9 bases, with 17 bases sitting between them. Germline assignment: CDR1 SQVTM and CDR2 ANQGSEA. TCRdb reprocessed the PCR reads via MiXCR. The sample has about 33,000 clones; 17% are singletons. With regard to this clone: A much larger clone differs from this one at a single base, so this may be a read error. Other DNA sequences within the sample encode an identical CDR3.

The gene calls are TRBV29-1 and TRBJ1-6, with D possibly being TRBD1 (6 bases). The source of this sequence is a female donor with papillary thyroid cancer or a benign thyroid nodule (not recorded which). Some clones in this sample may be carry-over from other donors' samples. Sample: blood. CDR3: CSVSLGTGSSPLHF. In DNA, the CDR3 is TGCAGCGTTTCCCTCGGTACAGGGTCTTCACCCCTCCACTTT.